These T cell receptor beta chains were read from a single sample in a study of regulatory T cells in long-lasting Graves disease. TCRdb re-called the multiplex PCR reads with MiXCR, one entry per CDR3 protein. The sample holds 350,000 to 450,000 distinct CDR3 sequences, around a fifth seen once. Here the sequenced sample was peripheral blood mononuclear cells (PBMCs), taken when the disease was refractory, from a patient treated with antithyroid drugs. Receptors originate from a female donor with Graves disease. The CDR3 runs from the conserved cysteine through the conserved F or W. Fields, in order: D gene, V gene, J gene, clone size, CDR3 DNA, CDR3 protein. The D gene is left open where the match is weak. Part of the rows lack a size; the others show once, few, many or a class for expanded clones.

>.|TRBV5-8|TRBJ2-7|few
TGTGCCAGCTACGAGCAGTACTTC
CASYEQYF
>.|TRBV5-1|TRBJ1-4|.
TGCGCCAGCAGCTTGGCGGCGGGGCTAAATGAAAAACTGTTTTTT
CASSLAAGLNEKLFF
>.|TRBV7-9|TRBJ1-3|.
TGTGCCAGCAGCTTCCAACAGAACACCATATATTTT
CASSFQQNTIYF
>.|TRBV27|TRBJ2-3|few
TGTGCCAGCAGCTTGTATTGGACAGATACGCAGTATTTT
CASSLYWTDTQYF
>.|TRBV28|TRBJ1-6|many
TGTGCCAGCAGACCAATCAGGACGGCCAACCGCCTCCACTTT
CASRPIRTANRLHF
>.|TRBV7-9|TRBJ1-6|few
TGTGCCAGCAGCTTAGAGCGCTCACCCCTCCACTTT
CASSLERSPLHF
>TRBD1|TRBV15|TRBJ2-7|.
TGTGCCACCAGCAGAGATGGGACAGGGTACGAGCAGTACTTC
CATSRDGTGYEQYF
>.|TRBV5-1|TRBJ1-5|.
TGCGCCAGCAGCTTCGGACCGGGACAAAGAGGAAGCAATCAGCCCCAGCATTTT
CASSFGPGQRGSNQPQHF
>TRBD1|TRBV18|TRBJ1-2|.
TGTGCCAGCTCCCTCTCGGACAGGAAGGATGGCTACACCTTC
CASSLSDRKDGYTF
>.|TRBV13|TRBJ2-2|.
TGTGCCAGCAGCTTTTTTTCCTTATACGGGGAGCTGTTTTTT
CASSFFSLYGELFF
>TRBD1|TRBV30|TRBJ2-7|few
TGTGCCTGGGACAGGGGGCAGGTCTCCTACGAGCAGTACTTC
CAWDRGQVSYEQYF
>.|TRBV28|TRBJ1-6|many
TGTGCCAGCTTAGGGTATTATAATTCACCCCTCCACTTT
CASLGYYNSPLHF
>.|TRBV28|TRBJ2-4|many
TGTGCCAGCAGGGCGGCCTACTTAGCCAAAAACATTCAGTACTTC
CASRAAYLAKNIQYF
>.|TRBV27|TRBJ2-7|many
TGCGCCAGCAGCACGGCCTACGAGCAGTACTTC
CASSTAYEQYF
>.|TRBV7-3|TRBJ2-1|.
TGTGCCACCAGCAGAGATCAAGGGGATTACAATGAGCAGTTCTTC
CATSRDQGDYNEQFF
>TRBD2|TRBV12-3/TRBV12-4|TRBJ2-5|many
TGTGCCAGCAGGGGACTAGCGGGTGGGGAGACCCAGTACTTC
CASRGLAGGETQYF
>TRBD2|TRBV6-1|TRBJ2-1|.
TGTGCCAGCAAAAGGAGCGGGGGCGGTGAGCAGTTCTTC
CASKRSGGGEQFF
>.|TRBV29-1|TRBJ1-1|.
TGCAGCGTCCGAAGAGGATGGGGGCTAACTGAAGCTTTCTTT
CSVRRGWGLTEAFF
>.|TRBV6-2/TRBV6-3|TRBJ2-5|.
TGTGCCAGCAGTTCCGACAGCTCTCGTGACCAGTACTTC
CASSSDSSRDQYF
>.|TRBV2|TRBJ2-7|many
TGTGCCAGCAGTGGGGCGCCTTTGTCCGAGCAGTACTTC
CASSGAPLSEQYF
>.|TRBV2|TRBJ2-3|once
TGTGCCAGCAGTGCTCAGATTGCAGATACGCAGTATTTT
CASSAQIADTQYF
>.|TRBV28|TRBJ1-5|.
TGTGCCAGCAGTTTGGGGCCGGCAGGGCGACGACAGCCCCAGCATTTT
CASSLGPAGRRQPQHF
>.|TRBV12-3/TRBV12-4|TRBJ1-3|.
TGTGCCAGCAGTTTGGGGGCCAGGGTTGGAAACACCATATATTTT
CASSLGARVGNTIYF
>TRBD2|TRBV28|TRBJ2-1|.
TGTGCCAGCACCCCAGGACTAGCGGGGTACAATGAGCAGTTCTTC
CASTPGLAGYNEQFF
>TRBD2|TRBV11-2|TRBJ2-7|many
TGTGCCAGCAGCTTAGAATTGGATTGGGGAGCGGGGTACGAGCAGTACTTC
CASSLELDWGAGYEQYF
>.|TRBV19|TRBJ1-5|.
TGTGCCAGTAGTACCACAGGGAAACGGGGTGTCAGTCATCAGCCCCAGCATTTT
CASSTTGKRGVSHQPQHF
>.|TRBV27|TRBJ2-7|.
TGTGCCAGCAGTTTAATCGTCGGGGCAGGCGAGCAGTACTTC
CASSLIVGAGEQYF
>TRBD1|TRBV20-1|TRBJ2-1|few
TGCAGTGCTAGAGATCCGAGGACAGGGGTATGGAATGAGCAGTTCTTC
CSARDPRTGVWNEQFF
>.|TRBV7-8|TRBJ2-7|many
TGTGCCAGCAGCTTAATCGGCCAGAACTACGAGCAGTACTTC
CASSLIGQNYEQYF
>.|TRBV20-1|TRBJ2-6|.
TGTAGTGCTAATAATGGGGCCAACGTCCTGACTTTC
CSANNGANVLTF
>.|TRBV7-9|TRBJ2-5|many
TGTGCCAGCAGCTTAGCAGGACCTCTTCTACAAGAGACCCAGTACTTC
CASSLAGPLLQETQYF